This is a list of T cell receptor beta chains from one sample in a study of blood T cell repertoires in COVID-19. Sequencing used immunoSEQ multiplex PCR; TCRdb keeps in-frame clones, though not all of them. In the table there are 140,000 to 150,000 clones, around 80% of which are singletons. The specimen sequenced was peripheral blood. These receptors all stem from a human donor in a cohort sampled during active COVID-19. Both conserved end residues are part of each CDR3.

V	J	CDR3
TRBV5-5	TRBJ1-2	CASSGGTSVDGYTF
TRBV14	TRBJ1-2	CASSLRRGWNYGYTF
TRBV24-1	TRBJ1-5	CATSPHRANQPQHF
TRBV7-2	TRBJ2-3	CASTLTGGKADTQYF
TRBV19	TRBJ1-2	CASSAGTAQGANYGYTF
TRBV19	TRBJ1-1	CASSSRDRQNTEAFF
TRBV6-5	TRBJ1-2	CASSYVGGRGNGYTF
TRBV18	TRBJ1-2	CASSQRQGSNYGYTF
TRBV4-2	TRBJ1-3	CASSQDTGLSGNTIYF
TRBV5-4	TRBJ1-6	CASSSISYNSPLHF
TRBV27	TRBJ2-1	CASRGLAGRTTNNEQFF
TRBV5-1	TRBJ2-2	CASSSGTGGWELFF
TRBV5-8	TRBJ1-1	CASSLKGHLNTEAFF
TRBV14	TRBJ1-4	CASSRSQGEKLFF
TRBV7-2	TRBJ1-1	CASSSSRQGNTEAFF
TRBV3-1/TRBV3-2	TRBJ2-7	CASSQWASGGREQYF
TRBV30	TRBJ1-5	CAWSTRGHQPQHF
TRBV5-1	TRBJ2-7	CASSLAAADYEQYF
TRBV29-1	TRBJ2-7	CSVPTSGGDEQYF
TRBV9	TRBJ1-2	CASSATGPYGYTF
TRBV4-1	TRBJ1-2	CASSSWDREDNYGYTF
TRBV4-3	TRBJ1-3	CASSPTHISGNTIYF
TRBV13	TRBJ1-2	CASSFKGTGKNYGYTF
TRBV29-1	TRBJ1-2	CSVGAGGDYGYTF
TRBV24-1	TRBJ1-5	CATSDRTGTSNQPQHF
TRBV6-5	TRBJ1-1	CASSSHRDGGNTEAFF
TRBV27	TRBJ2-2	CASSPMREGAGELFF
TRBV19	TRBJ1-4	CASSGDSPATNEKLFF
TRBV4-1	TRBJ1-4	CASSQVRLSANEKLFF
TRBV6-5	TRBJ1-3	CASKRGYTIYF
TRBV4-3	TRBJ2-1	CASSQQPRDEQFF
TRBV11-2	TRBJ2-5	CASSLGAERETQYF
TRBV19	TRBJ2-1	CASSPRGDSYNEQFF
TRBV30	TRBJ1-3	CAWRGDRGPGNTIYF
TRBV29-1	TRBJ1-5	CSATENSNQPQHF
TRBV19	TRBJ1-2	CASSIGLTNYGYTF
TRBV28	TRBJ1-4	CASSSRDVNEKLFF
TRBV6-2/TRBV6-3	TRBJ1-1	CASSYMGAATEAFF
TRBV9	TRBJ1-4	CASSGRDLREGATNEKLFF
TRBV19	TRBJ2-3	CASSIAVVPDTQYF
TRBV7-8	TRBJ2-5	CASSLGQTQETQYF
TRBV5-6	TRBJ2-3	CASREAGGYTDTQYF
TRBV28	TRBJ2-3	CASSGGGLAGALFTDTQYF
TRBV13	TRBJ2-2	CASSPLRLAGGLGELFF
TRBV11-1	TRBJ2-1	CASSLAKTSGSYNEQFF
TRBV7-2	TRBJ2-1	CASSLDRVGEQFF
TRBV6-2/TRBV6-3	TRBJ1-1	CASSYVGYMNTEAFF
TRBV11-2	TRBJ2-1	CASSPRGLSFPRAYNEQFF